Listed here are 7 T cell receptor beta chains from one sample, sequenced in a study of CD8 T cells in Susac syndrome. Reverse transcription used about 0.45 to 1 ug RNA and random hexamers. TCRdb reprocessed the immunoSEQ multiplex PCR reads via MiXCR and lists one record per CDR3 protein. The sample includes about 130,000 distinct CDR3 sequences, roughly 94% seen only once; the top ten take 0.18%. Sequenced: CD8+ T cells from PBMCs. Receptor source: a human donor with Susac syndrome.

The CDR3 DNA follows: TGCAGTGCTAGATGGCGAGAGTCCTACGAGCAGTACTTC. This sequence encodes CSARWRESYEQYF. This rearrangement joins TRBV20-1 to TRBJ2-7; no clear D gene. The V end was cut by 2 bases, the J end by 1 base, with 9 bases between. The germline V gene has CDR1 DFQATT and CDR2 SNEGSKA (reference sequence). This CDR3 is built from 13 residues.

This chain connects TRBV7-6 to TRBJ2-7; no reliable D call. CDR1 and CDR2 (germline): SGHVS, FNYEAQ. The CDR3 runs to 13 residues. V lost 4 bases and J lost 4, with 11 bases in between. The CDR3 nucleotides are TGTGCCAGCAGCTCGGAGACTCGATACGAGCAGTACTTC. It is translated as CASSSETRYEQYF.

Only one count was recorded for this clonotype. The chain recombines TRBV19 with TRBJ2-2, with 16 nucleotides matching TRBD2. Losses at the gene ends were 9 bases for V and 1 base for J; bases not matched to a gene: 5. In germline, CDR1 is LNHDA, CDR2 SQIVND (reference sequence). This CDR3 region has 17 residues. This CDR3 is CASMGLAGGQNTGELFF. Written as DNA, the CDR3 is TGTGCCAGCATGGGACTAGCGGGAGGGCAGAACACCGGGGAGCTGTTTTTT. The variable domain in full, completed from reference TRBV19 and TRBJ2-2, reads DGGITQSPKYLFRKEGQNVTLSCEQNLNHDAMYWYRQDPGQGLRLIYYSQIVNDFQKGDIAEGYSVSREKKESFPLTVTSAQKNPTAFYLCASMGLAGGQNTGELFFGEGSRLTVL.

This sequence joins TRBV28 and TRBJ2-7; D is perhaps TRBD1 (6 bases). The V gene lost 4 bases and the J gene lost 8 bases, with 12 bases spanning the gap. Germline-derived CDR1 and CDR2 are MDHEN and SYDVKM. The CDR3 sequence is 12 residues long. The DNA for the CDR3 is TGTGCCAGCAGTTCCTTAGGGGGAAAGCAGTACTTC. Protein: CASSSLGGKQYF.

The chain joins TRBV3-1 to TRBJ2-2, with D maybe TRBD2 (6 bases). The CDR3 runs 16 residues. The germline V gene has CDR1 LGHDT and CDR2 YNNKEL (reference sequence). V lost 0 bases, J lost 4 bases, and 12 bases lay in between. The CDR3 protein is CASSQEGGIGTGELFF. Written as DNA, the CDR3 is TGTGCCAGCAGCCAAGAAGGCGGGATTGGCACCGGGGAGCTGTTTTTT.

This clonotype was detected only once. The CDR3 DNA is TGTGCCAGCAGCCCAACGCCCTTAGGGGATGGCTACACCTTC. This sequence encodes CASSPTPLGDGYTF. The chain carries TRBV4-2 and TRBJ1-2; tentatively, D is TRBD1 (5 bases). The germline V and J ends were trimmed by 4 bases and 6 bases, with 15 bases remaining between them. The germline gives CDR1 LGHNA, CDR2 YNFKEQ. This CDR3 comprises 14 residues.

The chain carries TRBV3-1 and TRBJ2-1, with D tentatively TRBD1 or TRBD2 (5 bases each). The CDR3 totals 12 residues. Germline values: CDR1 LGHDT, CDR2 YNNKEL (reference sequence). With 2 bases removed from V and 8 bases from J, the gap between germline ends came to 7 bases. DNA for the CDR3: TGTGCCAGCAGCCAAACGGGACATGAGCAGTTCTTC. Amino acid sequence: CASSQTGHEQFF.